The next 18 T cell receptor beta chains were all read from a single sample in a study of cytomegalovirus exposure and HLA in healthy donors. Profiled with immunoSEQ multiplex PCR; TCRdb holds only in-frame clones, not every one. Among roughly 190,000 clones listed, around nine tenths were seen once. The specimen sequenced was PBMCs. All receptors come from a man aged 25-45 years in good health and CMV-seropositive.

The chain joins TRBV7-6 to TRBJ2-2, with D perhaps TRBD1 (7 bases). V was cut by 4 bases and J by 3 bases, with 15 bases left in between. Germline V gene lookup returns CDR1 SGHVS and CDR2 FNYEAQ. The CDR3 is made up of 16 amino acids. CDR3 region: CASSSRQGGHTGELFF. The CDR3 DNA follows: TGTGCCAGCAGCTCCAGACAGGGAGGTCACACCGGGGAGCTGTTTTTT.

The chain couples TRBV29-1 to TRBJ2-4, with 7 bases identical to TRBD1. Germline-derived CDR1 and CDR2 are SQVTM and ANQGSEA. J was trimmed by 4 bases and V by 3 bases; bases with no gene match: 6. The CDR3 sequence is 14 residues long. The DNA of the CDR3 is TGCAGCGTTGAGACGGACAGGAAAAAAAACATTCAGTACTTC. This translates into CSVETDRKKNIQYF.

V is TRBV7-7 and J is TRBJ2-5, with 12 positions matching TRBD2. Germline V gives CDR1 SSHAT, CDR2 FNYEAQ (reference sequence). The CDR3 covers 17 residues. V was clipped by 3 bases and J by 1 base; unmatched bases: 6. The CDR3: CASSFSTSGGIQETQYF. In DNA, the CDR3 is TGTGCCAGCAGCTTCTCGACTAGCGGGGGTATCCAAGAGACCCAGTACTTC.

V usage is TRBV6-4 and J usage is TRBJ2-4, with D possibly TRBD2 on 5 matching bases. The V gene lost 0 bases and the J gene lost 8 bases, with 14 bases spanning the gap. The CDR3 has 15 residues. Germline V CDR1 and CDR2: MRHNA, SNTAGT. The CDR3 nucleotides read TGTGCCAGCAGTGACTCGGGTGGGAGCGAGGACATTCAGTACTTC. Protein sequence: CASSDSGGSEDIQYF.

The rearrangement joins TRBV4-2 to TRBJ1-1, with D tentatively TRBD1 (6 bases). Germline V gene lookup returns CDR1 LGHNA and CDR2 YNFKEQ. This CDR3 contains 16 residues. Trimming left V 1 base short and J 1 base short, with 13 bases between. The CDR3 DNA follows: TGTGCCAGCAGCCAAGGCTGGAGACAGGCGAACACTGAAGCTTTCTTT. Amino acids: CASSQGWRQANTEAFF.

This chain joins TRBV7-8 and TRBJ2-2; TRBD1 agrees at 7 bases. CDR1 SGHVS and CDR2 FQNEAQ come from the germline V gene. CDR3 size: 16 residues. V lost 1 base to trimming and J lost 6 bases; unmatched junction nucleotides: 8. The CDR3 is CASSLVGQGVPGELFF. The CDR3 bases are TGTGCCAGCAGCTTAGTAGGCCAGGGGGTGCCCGGGGAGCTGTTTTTT.

The chain couples TRBV6-1 to TRBJ1-1; D ambiguous. This CDR3 has 11 residues. The germline CDR1 and CDR2 sequences are MNHNS and SASEGT. V lost 11 bases, J lost 11 bases, and 18 bases lay in between. CDR3 in amino acids: CASLGDTNAFF. In nucleotides, the CDR3 is TGTGCCTCGCTAGGTGACACGAATGCTTTCTTT.

Only a few counts were recorded for this clone. The gene calls are TRBV7-9 and TRBJ1-1; D is unclear. Germline CDR1 is SEHNR and CDR2 is FQNEAQ (reference sequence). The V and J ends lost 3 bases and 7 bases respectively, with 9 bases between them. The CDR3 is 12 amino acids. The CDR3 spells CASSFGTFEAFF. DNA for the CDR3: TGTGCCAGCAGCTTTGGTACTTTTGAAGCTTTCTTT.

A single count supports this clone. V is TRBV30 and J is TRBJ2-3, with a weak D call TRBD2 (7 bases). The CDR3 runs to 12 residues. Germline V gene data show CDR1 as GTSNPN and CDR2 as SVGIG (reference sequence). The germline V and J ends were trimmed by 5 bases and 2 bases, with 8 bases remaining between them. DNA of the CDR3: TGTGCCTGGGGGGGGGCCACAGATACGCAGTATTTT. This encodes CAWGGATDTQYF. The full variable domain, its missing parts supplied by reference TRBV30 and TRBJ2-3, is SQTIHQWPATLVQPVGSPLSLECTVEGTSNPNLYWYRQAAGRGLQLLFYSVGIGQISSEVPQNLSASRPQDRQFILSSKKLLLSDSGFYLCAWGGATDTQYFGPGTRLTVL.

This rearrangement joins TRBV5-1 to TRBJ1-5; D call uncertain. CDR1 and CDR2 (germline): SGHRS, YFSETQ. The CDR3 spans 13 residues. The ends were cut back, 4 bases at V and 3 bases at J, with 8 bases in the middle. The CDR3 sequence is CASSVGINQPQHF. The CDR3 nucleotides read TGCGCCAGCAGCGTGGGGATCAATCAGCCCCAGCATTTT.

This chain uses TRBV16 with TRBJ2-3, with no clear D. The germline CDR1 and CDR2 sequences are KGHSY and FQNENV. Trimming removed 7 bases at V and 2 bases at J, with 7 bases between. The CDR3 covers 12 residues. In DNA form, the CDR3 reads TGTGCCAGCACCCGAACCACAGATACGCAGTATTTT. This translates into CASTRTTDTQYF.

The sample holds a few counts of this clone. CDR3 in DNA: TGTGCAAGTCGCCGGAATCAGCCCCAGCATTTT. As protein: CASRRNQPQHF. The gene calls are TRBV12-2 and TRBJ1-5. TRBV12-2 is reported as a pseudogene. This CDR3 is built from 11 residues.

The J gene is TRBJ2-7, the V gene TRBV7-6; TRBD2 matches 7 bases. Trimming took 5 bases from V and 3 from J; bases not matched to a gene: 16. This CDR3 is 17 amino acids long. CDR1 is SGHVS and CDR2 is FNYEAQ in the germline V gene. For the CDR3, the DNA is TGTGCCAGCAGCCCAGTAGCCGGCAGCGGGACGAACTACGAGCAGTACTTC. Residues: CASSPVAGSGTNYEQYF.

This clone was seen a single time. The chain carries TRBV11-2 and TRBJ1-5, with D maybe TRBD1 (5 bases). The CDR3 sequence is 15 residues long. Trimming took 3 bases from V and 2 from J, leaving 11 bases between them. In germline, CDR1 is SGHAT, CDR2 FQNNGV. The CDR3 here is CASSLGGAGNQPQHF. CDR3 bases: TGTGCCAGCAGCTTGGGAGGGGCTGGCAATCAGCCCCAGCATTTT.

The V and J genes are TRBV27 and TRBJ1-5; D call uncertain. The germline gives CDR1 MNHEY, CDR2 SMNVEV (reference sequence). This CDR3 comprises 13 residues. V lost 5 bases and J 11 bases, leaving 16 bases between the germline ends. CDR3 in amino acids: CASSPNPRVSQHF. The CDR3 DNA is TGTGCCAGCAGTCCAAATCCCAGAGTGTCCCAGCATTTT.

This clone was seen a single time. V usage is TRBV29-1 and J usage is TRBJ1-1; TRBD1 is a possible D gene (6 bases). V lost 2 bases, J lost 6 bases, and 16 bases lay in between. Germline V gives CDR1 SQVTM, CDR2 ANQGSEA. The CDR3 length is 14 residues. The CDR3 DNA sequence: TGCAGCGTTGAATCCCTCCAGGGGAGGCCTGAAGCTTTCTTT. Its protein product is CSVESLQGRPEAFF.

This clone was picked up one time. The J gene is TRBJ2-1, the V gene TRBV4-2, with a tentative D call TRBD2 (7 bases). The V end was cut by 3 bases, the J end by 6 bases, with 15 bases between. The CDR3 has 15 residues. The germline CDR1 and CDR2 sequences are LGHNA and YNFKEQ. CDR3 sequence (DNA): TGTGCCAGCAGCCATGAAGGGGGGGGTGGCAATGAGCAGTTCTTC. Protein sequence: CASSHEGGGGNEQFF.

V is TRBV28 and J is TRBJ1-5, with TRBD1 identical over 7 bases. V lost 3 bases, J lost 6 bases, and 5 bases stayed unmatched. This CDR3 spans 14 amino acids. Germline-derived CDR1 and CDR2 are MDHEN and SYDVKM. The CDR3 DNA follows: TGTGCCAGCAGTTTGAGACAGGGATTTCAGCCCCAGCATTTT. It translates to CASSLRQGFQPQHF.